This T cell receptor (beta chain) emerged from a study of shared clonotypes between healthy human individuals (TCRdb year 2020). Context from the whole study: Two women and a few men aged 18 to 49 years were included in the cohort. Per donor, three plates each were used for CD4 naive and CD4 memory, two for CD8 naive, and one for CD8 memory. To estimate repertoire size and how much clonotype sharing occurs between individuals, the study deeply sequenced the blood TCR repertoires of a handful of healthy adults. Libraries were prepared and TCR repertoires were sequenced by different laboratories using diverse techniques, in order to increase sequencing depth and limit assay-specific biases. Between about 0.85 and 9.5 billion PBMCs per donor were obtained by leukapheresis. The paper as a whole reports these results and caveats: Based on pairwise subsampling, the degree of clonotype sharing among donors was expected to be affected by sequencing depth. Estimated clonotype richness was generally larger for naive than for memory subsets. The genetic and exposure-history diversity represented was limited by the small number of donors. Rarefaction of sorted-subset datasets indicated incomplete sequencing despite the large sequencing depth. When a handful of donors were compared, the shared fraction of clonotypes was 5% to 6.5% for naive CD4, 3.5% to 4% for naive CD8, 2.3% for memory CD4, and 0.4% for memory CD8. Compared with non-shared clonotypes, clonotypes shared by all four sorted-subset donors had higher generation probabilities. Sampling was restricted to blood, and TCR repertoires in tissues likely differ from the TCR repertoires found in blood.

Using the deep immunoSEQ assay, TCR CDR3 regions were amplified from genomic DNA by multiplex PCR. Extracted genomic DNA from each cell subset was distributed evenly across all wells of several immunoSEQ 96-well plates, and each plate was treated as a replicate. For sorted subsets, about 200 ng genomic DNA, equal to 30,000 or so T cell genomes, was loaded into each replicate PCR. Purified libraries were quantified with a Qubit 3.0 fluorometer, sized on a Bioanalyzer 2100, and re-quantified with the KAPA Library Quantification kit. Each immunoSEQ 96-well plate was sequenced on its own single-read 150-cycle Illumina NextSeq 550 flow cell. The paper's data handling went like this. The immunoSEQ output contained only junctional sequences without quality scores, so filtering could not match that applied to full-length reads. Sequences were annotated with PyIR, a Python wrapper for IgBLAST v1.9, using IMGT germline references to assign V/J genes and CDR3. Reads were filtered out if the reads had weak V/J assignments (E-value above 1e-6), no CDR3, stop codons, out-of-frame junctions, or ambiguous translated residues. V3J clonotypes were defined by identical inferred V gene, J gene, and CDR3 amino acid sequence. To compute the percentage overlap between repertoires, the number of shared unique clonotypes was divided by the size of the smaller repertoire. Three approaches were used to assess repertoire richness: RTK rarefaction, the Chao1 estimator, and Recon v2.1 estimates of unobserved clonotypes. Generation probabilities for all TCRbeta clonotypes obtained by the gDNA method from a handful of donors were computed using OLGA. TCRdb re-hosts the immuneACCESS table, in-frame sequences only. Its copies lack some clones; in the studies checked, an unresolved V gene accounts for under half of them, and the cause for the rest is not known. The DNA was the basis for D and trimming; V, J and clone size are from that table. Within this sample are millions of clones, with 85% to 95% of them counted one time only. 0.1% to 0.15% of the sample is taken by the ten largest.

Healthy HIV-negative adults with no recently reported acute infections or vaccinations were included as donors. Every donor was a Caucasian adult residing in Nashville, Tennessee, USA. CD4+ T cells were enriched by magnetic negative selection, after which naive cells were positively selected on CD45RA and the negative fraction was taken as the memory subset. After blood collection by leukapheresis, PBMCs were isolated using Ficoll-Histopaque density gradient centrifugation and then cryopreserved in the vapor phase of liquid nitrogen. Analytical flow cytometry was used to check the purity and quantity of every magnetically sorted T cell population. From each sorted fraction, genomic DNA was isolated and quantified by UV absorbance on a Nanodrop 2000c. Remarks on this clone: The target of this receptor is not known. No per-base quality is available; no much larger clone lies one base away.

From the cysteine through the phenylalanine, the CDR3 covers 13 amino acids. CDR3 DNA is the only sequence kept; it has 39 bases, read in frame from the first base. The germline V gene (reference sequence) yields MNHNY for CDR1 and SVGAGI for CDR2. V sheds 5 bases and J sheds 4 bases, leaving 11 bases between their ends. This receptor was identified in a man between 18 and 35 years old in good health. The rearrangement joined TRBV6-6 to TRBJ1-2, with TRBD1 as a weak D call on 6 bases. Sequenced input: naive CD4+ T cells sorted from blood. The sample's cell subset or site, from its label and the paper: CD45RA+ positively selected. The nucleotide sequence is TGTGCCAGCAGTCCCGGACAGAGCTATGGCTACACCTTC. It translates to CASSPGQSYGYTF.